The 27 T cell receptor beta chains listed next were all sequenced from one sample in a study of blood T cell repertoires in COVID-19. Method: immunoSEQ multiplex PCR; TCRdb's copy keeps in-frame clones and lacks some. This table holds 100,000 to 150,000 clones, approximately 80% found once. Sequencing was performed on peripheral blood. The receptor set was obtained from a man aged 35-49 years with active or convalescent COVID-19.

This clone was seen a handful of times. The J gene is TRBJ1-6, the V gene TRBV10-3; 9 bases map to TRBD1. The CDR3 covers 16 residues. The junction had 8 bases not matched to a gene; V was cut back by 8 bases and J by 3 bases. Germline V gene sequence: CDR1 ENHRY, CDR2 SYGVKD. The CDR3, as DNA: TGTGCCATCGGGGGACAGGGCGGGCTCTATAATTCACCCCTCCACTTT. This gives the protein CAIGGQGGLYNSPLHF.

This chain links TRBV30 with TRBJ1-5; D gene uncertain. In germline, CDR1 is GTSNPN, CDR2 SVGIG (reference sequence). The CDR3 contains 15 residues. Trimming removed 0 bases at V and 0 bases at J, with 9 bases between. CDR3 nucleotides: TGTGCCTGGAGTGTGGGTAGCTATAGCAATCAGCCCCAGCATTTT. It is translated as CAWSVGSYSNQPQHF.

The chain carries TRBV7-9 and TRBJ1-1, with TRBD1 matching over 7 bases. This CDR3 is built from 16 residues. Trimming cost V 4 bases and J 5 bases; bases outside gene matches: 13. CDR1 and CDR2 (germline): SEHNR, FQNEAQ (reference sequence). The CDR3 is CASSSPGGPRGTEAFF. CDR3 DNA: TGTGCCAGCAGCTCCCCAGGGGGACCTCGAGGGACTGAAGCTTTCTTT.

V is TRBV7-9 and J is TRBJ1-1, with a possible D match to TRBD1 (5 bases). Germline V gene lookup returns CDR1 SEHNR and CDR2 FQNEAQ (reference sequence). CDR3 length equals 11 residues. V was trimmed by 6 bases and J by 8 bases, leaving 10 bases between them. In DNA, the CDR3 is TGTGCCAGCAGGATGCGGGGGGAAGCTTTCTTT. Its protein is CASRMRGEAFF.

The chain combines TRBV29-1 with TRBJ2-1; D is unclear. CDR1 is SQVTM, CDR2 ANQGSEA, per germline. Trimming pared 4 bases from V and 4 bases from J, leaving 11 bases between. CDR3 length: 13 amino acids. CDR3 loop: CSVVSSSYNEQFF. CDR3 nucleotides: TGCAGCGTTGTTTCCAGTTCTTACAATGAGCAGTTCTTC.

The rearrangement uses TRBV19 and TRBJ1-5; D is perhaps TRBD1 (5 bases). CDR1 and CDR2 from the germline V gene are LNHDA and SQIVND (reference sequence). The CDR3 is made up of 15 amino acids. The ends were cut back, 3 bases at V and 6 bases at J, with 15 bases in the middle. For the CDR3, the DNA is TGTGCCAGTAGTATTGTCCCGGACGGGGGTCAGCCCCAGCATTTT. This sequence encodes CASSIVPDGGQPQHF.

The chain uses TRBV7-9 and TRBJ2-1; possible D gene TRBD2, 5 bases. Germline CDR1 and CDR2: SEHNR and FQNEAQ (reference sequence). This CDR3 has 16 amino acids. The V end was cut by 5 bases, the J end by 8 bases, with 22 bases between. This CDR3 is CASSLSARGGSDEQFF. The DNA for the CDR3 is TGTGCCAGCAGCCTCTCCGCAAGAGGAGGCAGCGATGAGCAGTTCTTC.

This clone was picked up one time. This chain links TRBV2 with TRBJ2-5, with D maybe TRBD2 (5 bases). This CDR3 contains 15 residues. Trimming removed 3 bases from V and 5 bases from J, with 16 bases in between. Per the germline V gene, CDR1 is SNHLY and CDR2 is FYNNEI. The CDR3 DNA reads TGTGCCAGCAGTGACAACGGGGAGTTTAGGGAGACCCAGTACTTC. This sequence encodes CASSDNGEFRETQYF. Full variable domain (remainder filled in from reference TRBV2 and TRBJ2-5): EPEVTQTPSHQVTQMGQEVILRCVPISNHLYFYWYRQILGQKVEFLVSFYNNEISEKSEIFDDQFSVERPDGSNFTLKIRSTKLEDSAMYFCASSDNGEFRETQYFGPGTRLLVL.

The chain recombines TRBV10-3 with TRBJ2-1; 9 nucleotides align to TRBD2. CDR3 length: 15 residues. Germline CDR1 and CDR2: ENHRY and SYGVKD. V shed 10 bases and J 6 bases; nucleotides not matched to a gene: 13. CDR3 loop: CATSLAGGPINEQFF. The CDR3 nucleotides are TGTGCCACGTCTCTGGCGGGAGGGCCCATCAATGAGCAGTTCTTC.

V is TRBV30 and J is TRBJ2-3; possible D gene TRBD2, 6 bases. CDR3 length: 13 residues. V lost 8 bases and J lost 2, with 14 bases in between. The germline CDR1 and CDR2 sequences are GTSNPN and SVGIG (reference sequence). In DNA form, the CDR3 reads TGTGCCAGTTTGCGGGACTTCACAGATACGCAGTATTTT. Its translation: CASLRDFTDTQYF.

Only a few counts were recorded for this clone. The chain carries TRBV5-3 and TRBJ2-7; D not resolved. TRBV5-3 is known as an ORF, though its function is uncertain. V was shortened by 0 bases and J by 5 bases, with 18 bases between the two germline ends. The CDR3 is made up of 16 amino acids. As DNA, the CDR3 is TGTGCCAGAAGCTTGGGCCGCCAGGCCAGTAACCACGAGCAGTACTTC. It encodes CARSLGRQASNHEQYF.

This chain joins TRBV4-3 and TRBJ1-1; 11 bases align to TRBD1. CDR1 and CDR2 from the germline V gene are LGHNA and YSLEER. This CDR3 has 14 amino acids. V was clipped by 4 bases and J by 7 bases; unmatched bases: 5. The CDR3 nucleotides read TGCGCCAGCAGCCCTGGGACAGGGGGGGATGAAGCTTTCTTT. As protein: CASSPGTGGDEAFF.

V gene TRBV30 combines with J gene TRBJ1-2; 8 bases are a match to TRBD1. Unmatched junction bases numbered 10, after V lost 5 bases and J lost 5 bases. CDR3 length equals 14 residues. Germline CDR1 and CDR2: GTSNPN and SVGIG (reference sequence). The CDR3 is CAWRRQGLKYGYTF. CDR3 nucleotide sequence: TGTGCCTGGCGGAGACAGGGGCTAAAGTATGGCTACACCTTC. The full variable domain, completed using reference TRBV30 and TRBJ1-2, is SQTIHQWPATLVQPVGSPLSLECTVEGTSNPNLYWYRQAAGRGLQLLFYSVGIGQISSEVPQNLSASRPQDRQFILSSKKLLLSDSGFYLCAWRRQGLKYGYTFGSGTRLTVV.

This clone was observed a single time. The chain combines TRBV5-1 with TRBJ2-1, with D maybe TRBD2 (5 bases). Per the germline V gene, CDR1 is SGHRS and CDR2 is YFSETQ. CDR3 size: 15 residues. V was pared by 1 base and J by 0 bases, with 8 bases between. The CDR3 here is CASSLSSGSYNEQFF. CDR3 DNA sequence: TGCGCCAGCAGCTTGTCCAGCGGCTCCTACAATGAGCAGTTCTTC.

The rearrangement uses TRBV5-4 and TRBJ2-3; the match to TRBD2 covers 7 bases. CDR3 length: 13 amino acids. V dropped 0 bases and J dropped 6; count of bases not matched to a gene: 1. Looked up from germline, CDR1 is SGHNT and CDR2 is YYREEE (reference sequence). The DNA of the CDR3 is TGTGCCAGCAGCTTGGAACTAGCGGATACGCAGTATTTT. Encoded protein: CASSLELADTQYF. The full variable domain, rest sourced from reference TRBV5-4 and TRBJ2-3, is ETGVTQSPTHLIKTRGQQVTLRCSSQSGHNTVSWYQQALGQGPQFIFQYYREEENGRGNFPPRFSGLQFPNYSSELNVNALELDDSALYLCASSLELADTQYFGPGTRLTVL.

This chain links TRBV12-3 or TRBV12-4 with TRBJ1-5, with D possibly TRBD1 on 5 matching bases. V lost 6 bases, J lost 16 bases, and 22 bases lay in between. This CDR3 comprises 13 residues. This CDR3 is CASSTNMVSGGHF. CDR3 nucleotide sequence: TGTGCCAGCAGCACTAATATGGTGTCGGGGGGACATTTT.

This clone was observed a few times. The V gene is TRBV5-4, the J gene TRBJ2-7; D is possibly TRBD2 (5 bases). This CDR3 region has 15 residues. V was shortened by 0 bases and J by 3 bases, with 13 bases between the two germline ends. Germline assignment: CDR1 SGHNT and CDR2 YYREEE (reference sequence). The CDR3 DNA reads as TGTGCCAGCAGCTTGGGGTCAGGCGGACTCTACGAGCAGTACTTC. Its translation: CASSLGSGGLYEQYF.

This chain connects TRBV27 to TRBJ1-1, with 8 nucleotides matching TRBD1. Germline CDR1 MNHEY, CDR2 SMNVEV (reference sequence). J gave up 0 bases and V 6 bases, and 9 bases lay outside the gene matches. This CDR3 is 16 amino acids long. The CDR3 coding sequence is TGTGCCAGCAGCCGGACAGGGAAAGGGGTGAACACTGAAGCTTTCTTT. This gives the protein CASSRTGKGVNTEAFF.

This chain connects TRBV19 to TRBJ2-2; 10 bases align to TRBD2. Per germline, CDR1 LNHDA and CDR2 SQIVND (reference sequence). The length of the CDR3 is 18 residues. With 7 bases clipped from V and 6 bases from J, the junction kept 17 bases outside the gene matches. CDR3 sequence (DNA): TGTGCCAGTATCTATAAGGTTAGGAGGCTAGCGGGAGCCGGGGAGCTGTTTTTT. Residues: CASIYKVRRLAGAGELFF.

The chain couples TRBV5-1 to TRBJ1-2; 9 bases match TRBD1. V gave up 2 bases and J gave up 8 bases; unmatched junction bases: 4. This CDR3 has 13 amino acids. Germline V CDR1 and CDR2: SGHRS, YFSETQ. The CDR3 protein is CASSLQGAEGYTF. The CDR3 nucleotides are TGCGCCAGCAGCTTACAGGGGGCTGAGGGCTACACCTTC.

V is TRBV7-2 and J is TRBJ1-2, with TRBD1 identical over 8 bases. Looked up from germline, CDR1 is SGHTA and CDR2 is FQGNSA. J gave up 6 bases and V 0 bases, and 6 bases lay outside the gene matches. The CDR3 totals 15 residues. The CDR3: CASSLAYRGDNGYTF. The CDR3 DNA reads TGTGCCAGCAGCTTAGCTTACAGGGGGGATAATGGCTACACCTTC.

V and J are TRBV12-3 or TRBV12-4 and TRBJ1-1; no definite D call. V was clipped by 1 base and J by 10 bases, with 13 bases between them. This CDR3 is built from 13 residues. The CDR3 coding sequence is TGTGCCAGCAGTTTAGAAGGACTTTCGGGAGCTTTCTTT. This encodes CASSLEGLSGAFF.

The chain has TRBV5-4 and TRBJ1-2; 10 bases line up with TRBD1. Germline assignment: CDR1 SGHNT and CDR2 YYREEE (reference sequence). The CDR3 length is 16 residues. Losses at the gene ends were 4 bases for V and 6 bases for J; bases not matched to a gene: 12. DNA for the CDR3: TGTGCCAGCAGCACTGGGACAGGGGCCGTTTCGGATGGCTACACCTTC. Translating it yields CASSTGTGAVSDGYTF.

The CDR3 reads CASSYSGGVGSETQYF. The CDR3 bases are TGTGCCAGCAGTTACTCAGGAGGGGTCGGTTCAGAGACCCAGTACTTC. V is TRBV6-2 or TRBV6-3 and J is TRBJ2-5, with D tentatively TRBD2 (6 bases). The CDR3 extends over 16 amino acids. Germline V CDR1 and CDR2: MNHEY, SVGEGT. Trimming removed 0 bases at V and 4 bases at J, with 15 bases between.

This rearrangement joins TRBV18 to TRBJ1-3; weak D call: TRBD1 (6 bases). Trimming removed 4 bases from V and 1 base from J, with 8 bases in between. The CDR3 sequence is 14 residues long. Per the germline V gene, CDR1 is KGHSH and CDR2 is LQKENI. CDR3 bases: TGTGCCAGCTCACAACAGGGATCTGGAAACACCATATATTTT. It specifies CASSQQGSGNTIYF. Filled out from reference TRBV18 and TRBJ1-3, the complete variable domain reads NAGVMQNPRHLVRRRGQEARLRCSPMKGHSHVYWYRQLPEEGLKFMVYLQKENIIDESGMPKERFSAEFPKEGPSILRIQQVVRGDSAAYFCASSQQGSGNTIYFGEGSWLTVV.

This chain uses TRBV11-2 with TRBJ2-3; tentatively, D is TRBD2 (5 bases). V lost 3 bases and J 2 bases, leaving 6 bases between the germline ends. Germline CDR1 reads SGHAT; CDR2 reads FQNNGV. This CDR3 has 13 residues. Here the CDR3 reads CASSLTITDTQYF. The CDR3 DNA reads TGTGCCAGCAGCTTGACTATCACAGATACGCAGTATTTT.

The rearrangement joins TRBV11-3 to TRBJ1-2; TRBD1 might be the D (5 bases). V was clipped by 1 base and J by 1 base, with 16 bases between them. CDR1 and CDR2 (germline): SGHNT, YENEEA. This CDR3 has 17 amino acids. In DNA form, the CDR3 reads TGTGCCAGCAGCTTAGGTGGCAGGGAACTTTATAACTATGGCTACACCTTC. It translates to CASSLGGRELYNYGYTF.